The subject of this entry is one T cell receptor (beta chain). An amount of RNA that ranged from roughly 0.5 to 1 ug was reverse transcribed with random hexamers. TCRdb recomputed calls from the immunoSEQ multiplex PCR reads with MiXCR, one row per CDR3 protein. The repertoire includes hundreds of thousands of distinct CDR3 sequences, about 85% of them detected once, and around 0.12% sits in the top ten. This sample is drawn from a study of CD8 T cells in Susac syndrome. The T cells that were sequenced for TCR beta were CD8+ and CD4+ cells from blood. The ends were cut back, 5 bases at V and 2 bases at J, with 20 bases in the middle. CDR1 and CDR2 (germline): SGHVS, FQNEAQ. The CDR3 runs to 17 residues.

V usage is TRBV7-8 and J usage is TRBJ2-3, with D possibly matching TRBD1 (8 bases). Sequences were obtained from CD8+ T cells from PBMCs. This clonotype was sampled from a human donor with multiple sclerosis. The CDR3 nucleotides are TGTGCCAGCAGCCAGGGGGCGGCGGGAGCGACCACAGATACGCAGTATTTT. The encoded protein is CASSQGAAGATTDTQYF.